A selection of T cell receptor beta chains follows, all from one sample in a study of blood T cell repertoires in COVID-19. Libraries were prepared by immunoSEQ multiplex PCR; TCRdb keeps only in-frame clonotypes and omits some of them. Here the sample spans about 53,000 clones, roughly 79% being singletons. Sequencing was done on a sample of peripheral blood. The source of these receptors is a human donor in a cohort sampled during active COVID-19. Each CDR3 is given with its conserved first and last residue. The D gene is left open where the match is weak. Rows give clone size only sometimes, using once, few, many, or a class for an expanded clone.

d_call: TRBD2; clone_size: medium-sized; v_call: TRBV11-2; j_call: TRBJ2-1; cdr3_aa: CASSFWTSGTPGDEQFF; cdr3_nt: TGTGCCAGCAGCTTCTGGACTAGCGGGACCCCTGGAGATGAGCAGTTCTTC
d_call: TRBD2; clone_size: NA; v_call: TRBV6-5; j_call: TRBJ2-6; cdr3_aa: CASKGGSGGANVLTF; cdr3_nt: TGTGCCAGCAAGGGCGGGAGTGGAGGGGCCAACGTCCTGACTTTC
d_call: NA; clone_size: NA; v_call: TRBV4-1; j_call: TRBJ1-4; cdr3_aa: CASSQGYLATNEKLFF; cdr3_nt: TGCGCCAGCAGCCAAGGATATTTAGCAACTAATGAAAAACTGTTTTTT
d_call: TRBD1; clone_size: NA; v_call: TRBV6-5; j_call: TRBJ2-7; cdr3_aa: CASRVGQGGFYEQYF; cdr3_nt: TGTGCCAGCAGAGTAGGACAGGGGGGCTTCTACGAGCAGTACTTC
d_call: TRBD2; clone_size: NA; v_call: TRBV7-9; j_call: TRBJ2-1; cdr3_aa: CASSRGRGGPSYNEQFF; cdr3_nt: TGTGCCAGCAGCCGCGGACGGGGAGGGCCCTCCTACAATGAGCAGTTCTTC
d_call: NA; clone_size: NA; v_call: TRBV7-8; j_call: TRBJ2-3; cdr3_aa: CASSRDNRGTDTQYF; cdr3_nt: TGTGCCAGCAGCCGTGATAATCGGGGCACAGATACGCAGTATTTT
d_call: NA; clone_size: NA; v_call: TRBV7-9; j_call: TRBJ2-2; cdr3_aa: CASSLALNTGELFF; cdr3_nt: TGTGCCAGCAGCTTAGCCCTTAACACCGGGGAGCTGTTTTTT
d_call: NA; clone_size: NA; v_call: TRBV9; j_call: TRBJ2-3; cdr3_aa: CASSVSTGPSTDTQYF; cdr3_nt: TGTGCCAGCAGCGTGTCGACAGGTCCTAGCACAGATACGCAGTATTTT
d_call: NA; clone_size: NA; v_call: TRBV2; j_call: TRBJ2-7; cdr3_aa: CASGRQGFDEQYF; cdr3_nt: TGTGCCAGCGGAAGGCAGGGGTTCGACGAGCAGTACTTC
d_call: NA; clone_size: NA; v_call: TRBV5-1; j_call: TRBJ1-5; cdr3_aa: CASSRDSNNQPQHF; cdr3_nt: TGCGCCAGCAGCCGTGACAGCAACAATCAGCCCCAGCATTTT
d_call: NA; clone_size: NA; v_call: TRBV9; j_call: TRBJ1-5; cdr3_aa: CASSTLGNQPQHF; cdr3_nt: TGTGCCAGCAGCACACTAGGCAATCAGCCCCAGCATTTT
d_call: TRBD1; clone_size: NA; v_call: TRBV6-5; j_call: TRBJ1-2; cdr3_aa: CASRTGEAYGYTF; cdr3_nt: TGTGCCAGTCGGACAGGGGAGGCCTATGGCTACACCTTC
d_call: TRBD1; clone_size: NA; v_call: TRBV11-3; j_call: TRBJ2-3; cdr3_aa: CASSLRQGATSTQYF; cdr3_nt: TGTGCCAGCAGCTTACGACAGGGGGCCACATCTACGCAGTATTTT
d_call: NA; clone_size: NA; v_call: TRBV12-3/TRBV12-4; j_call: TRBJ1-5; cdr3_aa: CASKGEFGPQHF; cdr3_nt: TGTGCCAGCAAGGGGGAGTTCGGGCCCCAGCATTTT
d_call: NA; clone_size: NA; v_call: TRBV19; j_call: TRBJ1-5; cdr3_aa: CASSNGANQPQHF; cdr3_nt: TGTGCCAGTAGTAATGGGGCGAATCAGCCCCAGCATTTT
d_call: TRBD2; clone_size: NA; v_call: TRBV19; j_call: TRBJ2-1; cdr3_aa: CASSIDGLAGGYNEQFF; cdr3_nt: TGTGCCAGTAGTATAGATGGACTAGCGGGGGGTTACAATGAGCAGTTCTTC
d_call: NA; clone_size: NA; v_call: TRBV14; j_call: TRBJ1-2; cdr3_aa: CASSQGPFNYGYTF; cdr3_nt: TGTGCCAGCAGCCAGGGGCCGTTTAACTATGGCTACACCTTC
d_call: NA; clone_size: NA; v_call: TRBV5-1; j_call: TRBJ1-1; cdr3_aa: CASRRFAGLNTEAFF; cdr3_nt: TGCGCCAGCAGGAGGTTTGCCGGGTTGAACACTGAAGCTTTCTTT
d_call: TRBD1; clone_size: few; v_call: TRBV6-2/TRBV6-3; j_call: TRBJ1-5; cdr3_aa: CASSRIPTGISNQPQHF; cdr3_nt: TGTGCCAGCAGCAGAATCCCGACAGGGATTAGCAATCAGCCCCAGCATTTT
d_call: TRBD1; clone_size: NA; v_call: TRBV19; j_call: TRBJ2-5; cdr3_aa: CASSTGDRGVRTQYF; cdr3_nt: TGTGCCAGTAGTACAGGAGACAGGGGGGTCAGGACCCAGTACTTC
d_call: NA; clone_size: NA; v_call: TRBV19; j_call: TRBJ1-6; cdr3_aa: CASRHKADSPLHF; cdr3_nt: TGTGCCAGTAGGCACAAAGCGGATTCACCCCTCCACTTT
d_call: TRBD2; clone_size: once; v_call: TRBV5-1; j_call: TRBJ2-2; cdr3_aa: CASSPGLAGGNTGELFF; cdr3_nt: TGCGCCAGCAGTCCCGGACTAGCGGGGGGGAACACCGGGGAGCTGTTTTTT
d_call: NA; clone_size: NA; v_call: TRBV6-5; j_call: TRBJ1-3; cdr3_aa: CASRATRGSGNTIYF; cdr3_nt: TGTGCCAGCAGAGCGACCAGGGGTTCTGGAAACACCATATATTTT
d_call: TRBD1; clone_size: NA; v_call: TRBV7-9; j_call: TRBJ2-7; cdr3_aa: CASSEGQYYEQYF; cdr3_nt: TGTGCCAGCAGCGAGGGACAGTACTACGAGCAGTACTTC
d_call: TRBD1; clone_size: once; v_call: TRBV11-2; j_call: TRBJ1-1; cdr3_aa: CASTSGTGVTEAFF; cdr3_nt: TGTGCCAGCACTTCCGGGACAGGGGTCACTGAAGCTTTCTTT
d_call: TRBD2; clone_size: NA; v_call: TRBV2; j_call: TRBJ2-7; cdr3_aa: CASSGPASGGAGDEQYF; cdr3_nt: TGTGCCAGCAGTGGGCCCGCTAGCGGGGGGGCGGGGGATGAGCAGTACTTC
d_call: NA; clone_size: NA; v_call: TRBV28; j_call: TRBJ2-1; cdr3_aa: CASKTREAYNEQFF; cdr3_nt: TGTGCCAGCAAGACCAGGGAGGCCTACAATGAGCAGTTCTTC
d_call: TRBD1; clone_size: NA; v_call: TRBV6-1; j_call: TRBJ1-2; cdr3_aa: CASSETPWTGDYGYTF; cdr3_nt: TGTGCCAGCAGTGAAACTCCCTGGACAGGAGACTATGGCTACACCTTC
d_call: NA; clone_size: NA; v_call: TRBV5-1; j_call: TRBJ2-1; cdr3_aa: CASSLGAGSGNEQFF; cdr3_nt: TGCGCCAGCAGCTTGGGGGCGGGATCTGGGAATGAGCAGTTCTTC
d_call: TRBD1; clone_size: NA; v_call: TRBV7-2; j_call: TRBJ2-7; cdr3_aa: CASSLIGTGFHEQYF; cdr3_nt: TGTGCCAGCAGCTTAATAGGGACAGGGTTCCACGAGCAGTACTTC
d_call: NA; clone_size: NA; v_call: TRBV7-8; j_call: TRBJ2-2; cdr3_aa: CASSLGASTGELFF; cdr3_nt: TGTGCCAGCAGCTTAGGGGCAAGCACCGGGGAGCTGTTTTTT
d_call: TRBD1; clone_size: NA; v_call: TRBV5-5; j_call: TRBJ2-1; cdr3_aa: CASSLDRGRLSYNEQFF; cdr3_nt: TGTGCCAGCAGCTTGGACAGGGGGCGACTCTCCTACAATGAGCAGTTCTTC
d_call: TRBD2; clone_size: NA; v_call: TRBV5-1; j_call: TRBJ2-1; cdr3_aa: CASSLVPGGGPGREQFF; cdr3_nt: TGCGCCAGCAGCTTGGTTCCCGGGGGAGGGCCGGGAAGGGAGCAGTTCTTC
d_call: TRBD2; clone_size: NA; v_call: TRBV20-1; j_call: TRBJ2-3; cdr3_aa: CSARSGGRWYF; cdr3_nt: TGCAGTGCCCGAAGCGGGGGCAGATGGTATTTT
d_call: TRBD1; clone_size: NA; v_call: TRBV3-1/TRBV3-2; j_call: TRBJ1-2; cdr3_aa: CASSPDRGGGYTF; cdr3_nt: TGTGCCAGCAGCCCGGACAGGGGAGGTGGCTACACCTTC
d_call: NA; clone_size: few; v_call: TRBV6-1; j_call: TRBJ1-5; cdr3_aa: CASSEADQGSRPQHF; cdr3_nt: TGTGCCAGCAGTGAAGCCGACCAGGGGAGTCGGCCCCAGCATTTT
d_call: TRBD2; clone_size: NA; v_call: TRBV15; j_call: TRBJ2-3; cdr3_aa: CATSRGGSMVTQYF; cdr3_nt: TGTGCCACCAGCCGGGGGGGGTCTATGGTTACGCAGTATTTT
d_call: TRBD1; clone_size: NA; v_call: TRBV4-2; j_call: TRBJ1-3; cdr3_aa: CASSPGTGAFSGNTIYF; cdr3_nt: TGTGCCAGCAGCCCCGGGACAGGGGCCTTCTCTGGAAACACCATATATTTT
d_call: NA; clone_size: few; v_call: TRBV4-1; j_call: TRBJ2-7; cdr3_aa: CASSQAGYEQYF; cdr3_nt: TGCGCCAGCAGCCAAGCGGGCTACGAGCAGTACTTC
d_call: NA; clone_size: NA; v_call: TRBV30; j_call: TRBJ2-3; cdr3_aa: CAWTSGGALDTQYF; cdr3_nt: TGTGCCTGGACCTCCGGGGGTGCCCTAGATACGCAGTATTTT
d_call: TRBD2; clone_size: once; v_call: TRBV6-5; j_call: TRBJ2-7; cdr3_aa: CASRAAASGGIEQYF; cdr3_nt: TGTGCCAGCAGGGCGGCGGCTAGCGGGGGGATTGAGCAGTACTTC
d_call: TRBD1; clone_size: once; v_call: TRBV11-2; j_call: TRBJ2-4; cdr3_aa: CASSLPRGQLAKNIQYF; cdr3_nt: TGTGCCAGCAGCCTACCCCGGGGACAGCTTGCCAAAAACATTCAGTACTTC
d_call: NA; clone_size: NA; v_call: TRBV7-2; j_call: TRBJ1-5; cdr3_aa: CASTPGQNQPQHF; cdr3_nt: TGTGCCAGCACCCCCGGACAGAATCAGCCCCAGCATTTT
d_call: TRBD1; clone_size: NA; v_call: TRBV5-6; j_call: TRBJ2-7; cdr3_aa: CASSTGTGANEQYF; cdr3_nt: TGTGCCAGCAGCACCGGGACAGGGGCCAACGAGCAGTACTTC
d_call: TRBD1; clone_size: NA; v_call: TRBV6-5; j_call: TRBJ1-1; cdr3_aa: CASSPGGAEAFF; cdr3_nt: TGTGCCAGCAGCCCAGGGGGTGCTGAAGCTTTCTTT